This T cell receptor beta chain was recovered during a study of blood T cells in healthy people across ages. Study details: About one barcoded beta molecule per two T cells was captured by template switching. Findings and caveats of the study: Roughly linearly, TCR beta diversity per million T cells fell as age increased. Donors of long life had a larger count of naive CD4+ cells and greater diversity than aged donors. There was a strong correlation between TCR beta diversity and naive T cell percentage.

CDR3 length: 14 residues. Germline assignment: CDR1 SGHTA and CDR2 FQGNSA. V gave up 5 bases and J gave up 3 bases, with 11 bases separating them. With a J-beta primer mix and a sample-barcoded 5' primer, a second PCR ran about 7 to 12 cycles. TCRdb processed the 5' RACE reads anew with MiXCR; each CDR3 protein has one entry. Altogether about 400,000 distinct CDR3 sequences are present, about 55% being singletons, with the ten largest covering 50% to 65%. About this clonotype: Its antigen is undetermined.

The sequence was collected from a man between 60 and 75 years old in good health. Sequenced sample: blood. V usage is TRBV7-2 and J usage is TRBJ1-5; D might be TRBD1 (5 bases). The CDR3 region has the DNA TGTGCCAGCAGCCCACGGGACTACAATCAGCCCCAGCATTTT. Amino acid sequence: CASSPRDYNQPQHF.